The rows below give T cell receptor beta chains drawn from one sample of a study of blood T cell repertoires in COVID-19. Produced via immunoSEQ multiplex PCR; TCRdb's table is partial and in-frame only. Among 200,000 to 300,000 clones listed, 86% were seen once. Material for sequencing was peripheral blood. These receptors were collected from a man older than 75 with acute or convalescent COVID-19. Both conserved end residues are part of each CDR3. The D gene is left open where the match is weak. Clone size appears in some rows only: once, few, many, or a class for an expanded clone.

d_gene: .; v_gene: TRBV11-1; j_gene: TRBJ2-3; abundance: .; CDR3aa: CASSLVNSPGDTQYF; CDR3nt: TGTGCCAGCAGCTTAGTTAATTCTCCGGGGGATACGCAGTATTTT
d_gene: .; v_gene: TRBV25-1; j_gene: TRBJ1-1; abundance: .; CDR3aa: CASSGTGMNTEAFF; CDR3nt: TGTGCCAGCAGTGGTACAGGAATGAACACTGAAGCTTTCTTT
d_gene: TRBD1; v_gene: TRBV10-3; j_gene: TRBJ2-5; abundance: .; CDR3aa: CAISPGTGEGTQYF; CDR3nt: TGTGCCATCAGTCCCGGGACAGGCGAAGGGACCCAGTACTTC
d_gene: TRBD2; v_gene: TRBV6-5; j_gene: TRBJ2-7; abundance: once; CDR3aa: CASSYFPSGSYEQYF; CDR3nt: TGTGCCAGCAGTTACTTTCCTAGCGGCTCCTACGAGCAGTACTTC
d_gene: TRBD2; v_gene: TRBV4-2; j_gene: TRBJ2-1; abundance: .; CDR3aa: CASSHGTSGGADNEQFF; CDR3nt: TGTGCCAGCAGCCATGGGACTAGCGGGGGGGCCGACAATGAGCAGTTCTTC
d_gene: TRBD1; v_gene: TRBV25-1; j_gene: TRBJ1-2; abundance: .; CDR3aa: CASSSPSTGAGGYTF; CDR3nt: TGTGCCAGCAGCTCACCATCCACAGGGGCGGGTGGCTACACCTTC
d_gene: .; v_gene: TRBV27; j_gene: TRBJ2-1; abundance: .; CDR3aa: CASKGQYNEQFF; CDR3nt: TGTGCCAGCAAGGGGCAGTACAATGAGCAGTTCTTC
d_gene: TRBD2; v_gene: TRBV4-2; j_gene: TRBJ2-7; abundance: few; CDR3aa: CASSPHGGGFSYEQYF; CDR3nt: TGTGCCAGCAGCCCCCACGGCGGGGGTTTTTCCTACGAGCAGTACTTC
d_gene: .; v_gene: TRBV5-6; j_gene: TRBJ1-1; abundance: .; CDR3aa: CASSLGRGKAFF; CDR3nt: TGTGCCAGCAGCTTGGGTCGGGGAAAAGCTTTCTTT
d_gene: TRBD1; v_gene: TRBV29-1; j_gene: TRBJ1-2; abundance: .; CDR3aa: CSVSTGVGYTF; CDR3nt: TGCAGCGTTTCGACAGGGGTTGGCTACACCTTC
d_gene: TRBD2; v_gene: TRBV18; j_gene: TRBJ2-7; abundance: once; CDR3aa: CASSPLAGESYEQYF; CDR3nt: TGTGCCAGCTCGCCCCTAGCGGGAGAATCCTACGAGCAGTACTTC
d_gene: .; v_gene: TRBV28; j_gene: TRBJ1-2; abundance: .; CDR3aa: CASCEQGRNYGYTF; CDR3nt: TGTGCCAGCTGTGAACAGGGCAGGAACTATGGCTACACCTTC
d_gene: .; v_gene: TRBV19; j_gene: TRBJ1-5; abundance: .; CDR3aa: CASSISGLGQPQHF; CDR3nt: TGTGCCAGTAGTATAAGTGGGCTCGGCCAGCCCCAGCATTTT
d_gene: TRBD1; v_gene: TRBV5-8; j_gene: TRBJ2-2; abundance: .; CDR3aa: CASSLRGQGEKNTGELFF; CDR3nt: TGTGCCAGCAGCTTGAGAGGACAGGGAGAAAAGAACACCGGGGAGCTGTTTTTT
d_gene: TRBD1; v_gene: TRBV11-2; j_gene: TRBJ1-5; abundance: .; CDR3aa: CASSLGDSYNQPQHF; CDR3nt: TGTGCCAGCAGCTTGGGGGACAGTTACAATCAGCCCCAGCATTTT
d_gene: .; v_gene: TRBV27; j_gene: TRBJ1-2; abundance: .; CDR3aa: CASSLREDYGYTF; CDR3nt: TGTGCCAGCAGTTTGAGGGAAGACTATGGCTACACCTTC
d_gene: .; v_gene: TRBV9; j_gene: TRBJ2-1; abundance: .; CDR3aa: CASSGTLGGLGNEQFF; CDR3nt: TGTGCCAGCAGCGGCACACTAGGGGGTTTAGGCAATGAGCAGTTCTTC
d_gene: .; v_gene: TRBV28; j_gene: TRBJ1-2; abundance: .; CDR3aa: CASKERVGGYTF; CDR3nt: TGTGCCAGCAAAGAACGGGTAGGCGGCTACACCTTC
d_gene: .; v_gene: TRBV6-5; j_gene: TRBJ2-7; abundance: .; CDR3aa: CASGRQDEQYF; CDR3nt: TGTGCCAGCGGGAGACAGGACGAGCAGTACTTC
d_gene: TRBD1; v_gene: TRBV13; j_gene: TRBJ1-1; abundance: .; CDR3aa: CASSVRTGKTEAFF; CDR3nt: TGTGCCAGCAGCGTCCGGACAGGGAAGACTGAAGCTTTCTTT
d_gene: TRBD2; v_gene: TRBV7-3; j_gene: TRBJ2-1; abundance: .; CDR3aa: CASSPLASGSYNEQFF; CDR3nt: TGTGCCAGCAGCCCCCTCGCTAGCGGGAGTTACAATGAGCAGTTCTTC
d_gene: .; v_gene: TRBV6-1; j_gene: TRBJ1-1; abundance: .; CDR3aa: CASSETIPQGGTEAFF; CDR3nt: TGTGCCAGCAGCGAAACAATTCCACAGGGTGGCACTGAAGCTTTCTTT
d_gene: .; v_gene: TRBV11-3; j_gene: TRBJ1-1; abundance: .; CDR3aa: CASSLSGQTKLFF; CDR3nt: TGTGCCAGCAGCTTAAGCGGGCAGACTAAGCTTTTCTTT
d_gene: TRBD1; v_gene: TRBV11-2; j_gene: TRBJ1-2; abundance: .; CDR3aa: CASSLTGVGYGYTF; CDR3nt: TGTGCCAGCAGCCTGACAGGGGTAGGGTATGGCTACACCTTC
d_gene: .; v_gene: TRBV5-1; j_gene: TRBJ1-1; abundance: .; CDR3aa: CASSSGIVPGDTEAFF; CDR3nt: TGCGCCAGCAGCTCCGGTATCGTCCCGGGGGACACTGAAGCTTTCTTT
d_gene: .; v_gene: TRBV19; j_gene: TRBJ2-1; abundance: .; CDR3aa: CASTSSRGSYNEQFF; CDR3nt: TGTGCCAGTACCTCCTCCAGGGGCTCCTACAATGAGCAGTTCTTC
d_gene: .; v_gene: TRBV10-3; j_gene: TRBJ2-2; abundance: .; CDR3aa: CAISVGVSGNTGELFF; CDR3nt: TGTGCCATCAGTGTTGGGGTGAGCGGGAACACCGGGGAGCTGTTTTTT
d_gene: .; v_gene: TRBV19; j_gene: TRBJ1-1; abundance: once; CDR3aa: CASSISLGGTGNTEAFF; CDR3nt: TGTGCCAGTAGTATCTCCCTGGGAGGTACAGGGAACACTGAAGCTTTCTTT
d_gene: .; v_gene: TRBV27; j_gene: TRBJ2-2; abundance: .; CDR3aa: CASRLTGPNTGELFF; CDR3nt: TGTGCCAGCAGGCTGACAGGACCGAACACCGGGGAGCTGTTTTTT
d_gene: .; v_gene: TRBV7-2; j_gene: TRBJ2-7; abundance: once; CDR3aa: CASSLSGGYEQYF; CDR3nt: TGTGCCAGCAGCTTATCCGGGGGCTACGAGCAGTACTTC
d_gene: TRBD1; v_gene: TRBV28; j_gene: TRBJ1-4; abundance: .; CDR3aa: CASNSPRTGGDEKLFF; CDR3nt: TGTGCCAGCAACAGTCCACGGACAGGGGGAGATGAAAAACTGTTTTTT
d_gene: TRBD1; v_gene: TRBV5-5; j_gene: TRBJ1-3; abundance: .; CDR3aa: CASSYRDRGSGNTIYF; CDR3nt: TGTGCCAGCAGTTATAGGGACAGGGGCTCTGGAAACACCATATATTTT
d_gene: .; v_gene: TRBV18; j_gene: TRBJ1-1; abundance: .; CDR3aa: CASSPLDGREAFF; CDR3nt: TGTGCCAGCTCACCCCTAGACGGGAGAGAAGCTTTCTTT
d_gene: TRBD1; v_gene: TRBV2; j_gene: TRBJ2-1; abundance: .; CDR3aa: CASSFDRVGGDEQFF; CDR3nt: TGTGCCAGCAGTTTTGACAGGGTCGGAGGAGATGAGCAGTTCTTC
d_gene: .; v_gene: TRBV12-3/TRBV12-4; j_gene: TRBJ1-1; abundance: .; CDR3aa: CASSARSRAEAFF; CDR3nt: TGTGCCAGCAGCGCCCGGAGCCGCGCTGAAGCTTTCTTT
d_gene: .; v_gene: TRBV6-6; j_gene: TRBJ1-2; abundance: .; CDR3aa: CASTAERYGYTF; CDR3nt: TGTGCCAGCACGGCGGAACGCTATGGCTACACCTTC
d_gene: .; v_gene: TRBV5-6; j_gene: TRBJ2-5; abundance: .; CDR3aa: CASSLSEKTQYF; CDR3nt: TGTGCCAGCAGCTTGTCGGAGAAGACCCAGTACTTC
d_gene: TRBD1; v_gene: TRBV5-6; j_gene: TRBJ1-1; abundance: .; CDR3aa: CASSLGQGINTEAFF; CDR3nt: TGTGCCAGCAGCTTGGGACAGGGGATTAACACTGAAGCTTTCTTT
d_gene: TRBD1; v_gene: TRBV4-1; j_gene: TRBJ1-5; abundance: .; CDR3aa: CASSPQPSSGQGRQPQHF; CDR3nt: TGCGCCAGCAGTCCCCAGCCAAGTTCCGGACAGGGGAGACAGCCCCAGCATTTT
d_gene: .; v_gene: TRBV5-8; j_gene: TRBJ2-7; abundance: .; CDR3aa: CASSFRGAEQYF; CDR3nt: TGTGCCAGCAGCTTTAGGGGCGCGGAGCAGTACTTC
d_gene: TRBD2; v_gene: TRBV18; j_gene: TRBJ2-7; abundance: .; CDR3aa: CASSLTSGRPTAEQYF; CDR3nt: TGTGCCAGCTCACTTACTAGCGGGAGGCCCACTGCAGAGCAGTACTTC